This entry concerns a single TCR beta chain. Its antigen is not yet known. No per-base quality is available; no much larger clone lies one base away. The germline V gene sets CDR1 to SGHTS and CDR2 to YDEGEE. The CDR3 starts with the cysteine, ends with the phenylalanine, and has 15 residues. CDR3 DNA only is kept here, 45 bases in frame from base 1. Unmatched junction bases come to 4, with V trimmed by 0 bases and J by 2 bases. Library method: the immunoSEQ multiplex PCR assay. As for how the authors treated the data: A statistical classification framework was built for diagnosing cytomegalovirus status from the catalog of TCR beta chain sequences. The table comes from immuneACCESS by way of TCRdb, which keeps in-frame sequences with V and J called. Part of the clones is missing from these tables; in studies checked, under half for an unresolved V gene and the rest for unknown reasons. Clonal size and the V and J genes are those of that table, whereas D and trimming came from the DNA. The sample table lists more than 95,000 clones, approximately 88% of them with a count of one. The top ten clonotypes cover around 1.9% of the sample.

The donors belonged to the validation cohort of under 150 subjects, which was separate from the roughly 670-subject first cohort. The data were obtained in a study of cytomegalovirus exposure and HLA in healthy donors (dated by TCRdb to about 2017). Study-wide context: The 666 repertoires of the first cohort and the roughly 120 validation repertoires were produced on the same platform, according to a later analysis. A separate validation cohort of about 110 different subjects was used in addition to the 666-subject first cohort. The study combined high-throughput TCR immunosequencing, statistical association of individual TCRs with disease status, and machine learning to predict cytomegalovirus infection status. The study aimed to test whether signatures of past pathogen exposure could be identified by cataloging public T cell receptors. The research as a whole found: Subsequent analysis determined that TCRs grouped into clusters in the first cohort also showed a tendency toward co-occurrence across the 90 to 150 validation repertoires, and 85% to 95% of cluster scores exceeded 0. In both the original and validation cohorts, the classifier was reported to diagnose cytomegalovirus status with high specificity and sensitivity. A total of 150 to 200 TCR beta chains were listed by the study as associated with cytomegalovirus. A later analysis had no HLA typing for the validation cohort, so co-occurrence there was scored across all 130 or so repertoires. A few of the identified cytomegalovirus-associated TCR beta chains were confirmed in vitro to be specific for cytomegalovirus antigens. Most TCR sequences were seen in very few donors, while some public TCRs were found in many individuals. According to the authors, the approach could potentially be generalized to other disease states and immunological phenotypes.

The source is a man younger than 35 in good health and CMV-seronegative. The chain couples TRBV5-8 to TRBJ2-5; the junction holds 7 bases that match TRBD2. Sequencing was performed on PBMCs. CDR3 protein: CASSLAQRGQETQYF. The sequenced DNA is TGTGCCAGCAGCTTGGCCCAGCGGGGACAAGAGACCCAGTACTTC. With the rest looked up from the reference TRBV5-8 and TRBJ2-5 genes rather than sequenced, the full variable domain is EAGVTQSPTHLIKTRGQQATLRCSPISGHTSVYWYQQALGLGLQFLLWYDEGEERNRGNFPPRFSGRQFPNYSSELNVNALELEDSALYLCASSLAQRGQETQYFGPGTRLLVL.